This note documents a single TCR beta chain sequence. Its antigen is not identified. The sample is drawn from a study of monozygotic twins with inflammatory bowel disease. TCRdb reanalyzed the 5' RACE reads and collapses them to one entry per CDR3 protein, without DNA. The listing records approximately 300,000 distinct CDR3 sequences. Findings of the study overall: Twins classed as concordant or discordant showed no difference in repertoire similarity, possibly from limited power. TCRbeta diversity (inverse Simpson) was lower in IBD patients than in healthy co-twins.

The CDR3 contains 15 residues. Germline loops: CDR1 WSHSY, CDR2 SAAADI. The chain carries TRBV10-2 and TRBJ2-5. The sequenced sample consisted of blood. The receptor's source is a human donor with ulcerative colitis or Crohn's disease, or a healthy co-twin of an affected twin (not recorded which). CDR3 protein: CASSEQNYLVETQYF.